These 3 T cell receptor beta chains were all obtained from the same sample, sequenced in a study of shared clonotypes between healthy human individuals (TCRdb year 2020). The library was built by means of the immunoSEQ multiplex PCR assay. The table was pulled from immuneACCESS by TCRdb, which kept in-frame rearrangements only. Such tables lose some clones; where checked, under half of the loss comes from unresolved V genes, and the rest has no known cause. Recorded for this sample are over 150,000 clones; 66% of them occurred a single time. The top ten clonotypes cover about 9.4% of the sample. The sequencing sample was made of memory CD4+ T cells sorted from blood. The cell subset or site label, as the study defines it: CD45RA-negative fraction. The receptors originated from a man aged 25 to 40 in good health.

A few counts support this clone. The V gene is TRBV5-1, the J gene TRBJ2-3; 9 nucleotides agree with TRBD2. Per germline, CDR1 SGHRS and CDR2 YFSETQ. The CDR3 loop spans 17 amino acids. Germline trimming cut 4 bases from V and 2 bases from J; bases unmatched to any gene: 11. The CDR3 DNA follows: TGCGCCAGCAGCCCCCGGGGTAGCGGGAGTTTCACAGATACGCAGTATTTT. It translates to CASSPRGSGSFTDTQYF.

V is TRBV28 and J is TRBJ2-2; possibly TRBD2 for D (5 bases). Trimming stripped 6 bases from V and 0 bases from J, with 17 bases between. The CDR3 extends over 17 amino acids. The V gene's germline CDR1 is MDHEN and CDR2 SYDVKM. The CDR3 DNA is TGTGCCAGCAGCCCCGTCCCCCGGACTTCGAACACCGGGGAGCTGTTTTTT. It translates to CASSPVPRTSNTGELFF.

V and J are TRBV9 and TRBJ2-1; weak D call: TRBD2 (5 bases). Looked up from germline, CDR1 is SGDLS and CDR2 is YYNGEE. V was clipped by 7 bases and J by 0 bases, with 11 bases between them. The CDR3 consists of 14 residues. This CDR3 is CASGRLSSYNEQFF. DNA of the CDR3: TGTGCCAGCGGGAGACTTAGCTCCTACAATGAGCAGTTCTTC.